This is a list of T cell receptor beta chains from one sample in a study of CD8 T cell repertoires and HIV-1 epitope variants. The method was immunoSEQ multiplex PCR; TCRdb's version includes in-frame clones alone and lacks a portion of them. There are some 6,000 clones in the sample; about two thirds occur only once, and around 47% lies in the top ten. These receptors have no known antigen. The sequenced sample consisted of cultured CD8+ T cells derived from PBMCs. These receptors all come from a male donor with HIV. The CDR3 runs from the conserved cysteine through the conserved F or W. The order of the fields is J gene, V gene, clone size, CDR3 protein. Clone size is shown for a subset of rows, as once, few, many or a class of expanded clone.

j_call: TRBJ1-1
v_call: TRBV7-9
clone_size: -
cdr3_aa: CASSLNTEAFF

j_call: TRBJ2-1
v_call: TRBV13
clone_size: medium-sized
cdr3_aa: CASSPLSGGLYNEQFF

j_call: TRBJ2-1
v_call: TRBV7-3
clone_size: once
cdr3_aa: CASSSIDNEQFF

j_call: TRBJ1-2
v_call: TRBV11-1
clone_size: once
cdr3_aa: CASSPWPVELDYGYTF

j_call: TRBJ2-7
v_call: TRBV5-5
clone_size: -
cdr3_aa: CASSFGLTVEQYF

j_call: TRBJ2-5
v_call: TRBV28
clone_size: -
cdr3_aa: CASSFDGGRETQYF

j_call: TRBJ2-7
v_call: TRBV9
clone_size: once
cdr3_aa: CASSPGGGSYEQYF

j_call: TRBJ1-1
v_call: TRBV10-3
clone_size: few
cdr3_aa: CAISDKDGGTEAFF

j_call: TRBJ2-2
v_call: TRBV14
clone_size: -
cdr3_aa: CASRLEANTGELFF

j_call: TRBJ1-1
v_call: TRBV7-9
clone_size: medium-sized
cdr3_aa: CASSLSGGSYEAFF

j_call: TRBJ2-5
v_call: TRBV7-3
clone_size: -
cdr3_aa: CASSTGQGEETQYF

j_call: TRBJ1-1
v_call: TRBV5-1
clone_size: -
cdr3_aa: CASSLGGVTEAFF

j_call: TRBJ2-1
v_call: TRBV7-9
clone_size: -
cdr3_aa: CASSLASGGDNEQFF

j_call: TRBJ2-5
v_call: TRBV4-2
clone_size: -
cdr3_aa: CASSPRDRGEETQYF

j_call: TRBJ2-7
v_call: TRBV27
clone_size: -
cdr3_aa: CASSSPTSGFSYEQYF

j_call: TRBJ2-1
v_call: TRBV7-3
clone_size: -
cdr3_aa: CASSTGGQGYNEQFF

j_call: TRBJ2-1
v_call: TRBV7-9
clone_size: -
cdr3_aa: CATQQGSSYNEQFF

j_call: TRBJ2-3
v_call: TRBV4-3
clone_size: -
cdr3_aa: CASSQDTDTQYF

j_call: TRBJ1-1
v_call: TRBV6-5
clone_size: -
cdr3_aa: CASSYETGVLTEAFF

j_call: TRBJ2-3
v_call: TRBV7-3
clone_size: -
cdr3_aa: CASSPRLGGDTQYF

j_call: TRBJ2-7
v_call: TRBV4-1
clone_size: -
cdr3_aa: CASSLEGSGSYEQYF

j_call: TRBJ1-2
v_call: TRBV28
clone_size: medium-sized
cdr3_aa: CASSLPGGYTF

j_call: TRBJ2-7
v_call: TRBV28
clone_size: -
cdr3_aa: CASSSPRQNYEQYF

j_call: TRBJ2-3
v_call: TRBV6-5
clone_size: -
cdr3_aa: CASSYFRTDTQYF

j_call: TRBJ1-6
v_call: TRBV5-1
clone_size: -
cdr3_aa: CASSLTGADSPLHF

j_call: TRBJ2-1
v_call: TRBV28
clone_size: -
cdr3_aa: CASSLQGGEQFF

j_call: TRBJ1-5
v_call: TRBV27
clone_size: -
cdr3_aa: CASSQFQGISNQPQHF

j_call: TRBJ2-1
v_call: TRBV6-4
clone_size: once
cdr3_aa: CASSDQLDGGNQQFF

j_call: TRBJ1-5
v_call: TRBV6-1
clone_size: few
cdr3_aa: CASISRGQPQHF

j_call: TRBJ1-4
v_call: TRBV19
clone_size: -
cdr3_aa: CASRPIQNEKLFF

j_call: TRBJ2-1
v_call: TRBV6-1
clone_size: -
cdr3_aa: CASSESGTGTNEQFF

j_call: TRBJ2-5
v_call: TRBV7-8
clone_size: -
cdr3_aa: CASSSQEETQYF

j_call: TRBJ1-2
v_call: TRBV2
clone_size: -
cdr3_aa: CASSSGTGEGYTF